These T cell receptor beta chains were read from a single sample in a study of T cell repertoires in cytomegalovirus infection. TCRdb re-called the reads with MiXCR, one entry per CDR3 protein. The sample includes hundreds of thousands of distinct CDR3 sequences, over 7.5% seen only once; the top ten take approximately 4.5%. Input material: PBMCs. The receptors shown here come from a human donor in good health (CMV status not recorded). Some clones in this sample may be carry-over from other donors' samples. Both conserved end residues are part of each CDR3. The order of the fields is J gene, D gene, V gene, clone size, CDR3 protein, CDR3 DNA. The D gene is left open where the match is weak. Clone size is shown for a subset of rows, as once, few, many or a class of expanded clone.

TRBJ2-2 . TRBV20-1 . CSAKVDSLNTGELFF TGCAGTGCTAAAGTCGACTCTTTGAACACCGGGGAGCTGTTTTTT
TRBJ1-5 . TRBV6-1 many CASKSYSNQPQHF TGTGCCAGCAAGTCATATAGCAATCAGCCCCAGCATTTT
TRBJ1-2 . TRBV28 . CASSFTDRANYGYTF TGTGCCAGCAGTTTTACCGACAGAGCTAACTATGGCTACACCTTC
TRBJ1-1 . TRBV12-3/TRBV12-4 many CASSRGGNTEAFF TGTGCCAGCAGCCGAGGGGGGAACACTGAAGCTTTCTTT
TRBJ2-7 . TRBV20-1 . CSAGPESSYEQYF TGCAGTGCTGGTCCGGAGTCCTCCTACGAGCAGTACTTC
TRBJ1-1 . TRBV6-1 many CASTAPASTEAFF TGTGCCAGCACCGCCCCAGCCAGCACTGAAGCTTTCTTT
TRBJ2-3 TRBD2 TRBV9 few CASSVAAGGTTDTQYF TGTGCCAGCAGCGTAGCTGCCGGGGGGACCACAGATACGCAGTATTTT
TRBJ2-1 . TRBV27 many CASSPPPGRTYNEQFF TGTGCCAGCAGTCCGCCCCCAGGGAGAACCTACAATGAGCAGTTCTTC
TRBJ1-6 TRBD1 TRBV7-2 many CASSGGQGSSYNSPLHF TGTGCCAGCAGCGGGGGACAGGGGAGCTCCTATAATTCACCCCTCCACTTT
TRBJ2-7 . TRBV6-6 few CASSYPDPPYEQYF TGTGCCAGCAGTTACCCGGACCCCCCATACGAGCAGTACTTC
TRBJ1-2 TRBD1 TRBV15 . CATSRPRTGDYGYTF TGTGCCACCAGCAGACCCAGGACAGGGGACTATGGCTACACCTTC
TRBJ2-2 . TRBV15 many CATSREADRGRSGELFF TGTGCCACCAGCAGAGAAGCCGATCGGGGGCGCTCCGGGGAGCTGTTTTTT
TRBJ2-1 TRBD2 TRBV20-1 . CSASPNGGAGRYNEQFF TGCAGTGCTAGCCCCAATGGGGGAGCGGGACGCTACAATGAGCAGTTCTTC
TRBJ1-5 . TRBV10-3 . CAISESIVSAYSNQPQHF TGTGCCATCAGTGAGTCGATAGTCTCGGCTTATAGCAATCAGCCCCAGCATTTT
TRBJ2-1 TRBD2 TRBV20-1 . CSALGTSGLSSYNEQFF TGCAGTGCTCTAGGGACTAGCGGATTGAGCTCCTACAATGAGCAGTTCTTC
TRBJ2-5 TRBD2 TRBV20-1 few CSAPMTGGSQYF TGCAGTGCGCCTATGACGGGGGGATCCCAGTACTTC
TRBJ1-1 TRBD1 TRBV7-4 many CASSFTDRVFLLGGENTEAFF TGTGCCAGCAGCTTCACCGACAGGGTATTTTTACTAGGAGGGGAGAACACTGAAGCTTTCTTT
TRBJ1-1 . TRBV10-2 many CASSESARLNTEAFF TGCGCCAGCAGTGAGTCGGCCAGGTTAAACACTGAAGCTTTCTTT
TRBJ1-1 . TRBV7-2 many CASSLSQGFNTEAFF TGTGCCAGCAGCTTATCGCAGGGCTTTAACACTGAAGCTTTCTTT
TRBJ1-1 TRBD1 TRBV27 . CASSTFQQGIGNTEAFF TGTGCCAGCAGTACTTTCCAACAGGGGATAGGCAACACTGAAGCTTTCTTT
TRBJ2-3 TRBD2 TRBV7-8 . CASSPSGAGGHTQYF TGTGCCAGCAGCCCCAGCGGAGCGGGGGGACATACGCAGTATTTT
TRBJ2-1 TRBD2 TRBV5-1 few CASSWGGTGDNEQFF TGCGCCAGCAGCTGGGGAGGGACTGGCGACAATGAGCAGTTCTTC
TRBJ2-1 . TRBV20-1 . CSATRGGESYNEQFF TGCAGTGCTACAAGGGGGGGGGAATCCTACAATGAGCAGTTCTTC
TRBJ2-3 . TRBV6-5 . CASSYGGGHGTDTQYF TGTGCCAGCAGTTACGGGGGGGGGCACGGCACAGATACGCAGTATTTT
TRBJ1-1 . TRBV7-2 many CASSLGLPGMNTEAFF TGTGCCAGCAGCTTAGGTTTACCGGGGATGAACACTGAAGCTTTCTTT
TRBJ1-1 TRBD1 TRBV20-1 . CSARDPGDRGSEAFF TGCAGTGCTAGAGATCCGGGCGACAGGGGAAGTGAAGCTTTCTTT
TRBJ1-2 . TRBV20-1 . CSASARDSFNYGYTF TGCAGTGCTAGCGCCAGAGACTCTTTTAACTATGGCTACACCTTC
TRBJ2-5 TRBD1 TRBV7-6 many CASSHGTGILRETQYF TGTGCCAGCAGCCACGGGACAGGGATCCTCCGAGAGACCCAGTACTTC
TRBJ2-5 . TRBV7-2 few CASSRAPQETQYF TGTGCCAGCAGCAGGGCGCCCCAAGAGACCCAGTACTTC
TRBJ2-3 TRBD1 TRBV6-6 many CASSYSDRVTDTQYF TGTGCCAGCAGTTATTCGGACAGGGTCACAGATACGCAGTATTTT
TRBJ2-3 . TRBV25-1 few CASSDFGRDPPDTQYF TGTGCCAGCAGTGACTTCGGGCGGGATCCCCCAGATACGCAGTATTTT
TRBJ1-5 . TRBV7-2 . CARSLRGGNQPQHF TGTGCCCGCAGCTTACGGGGAGGAAATCAGCCCCAGCATTTT
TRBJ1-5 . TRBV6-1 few CAVQGGDNQPQHF TGTGCCGTACAGGGCGGAGACAATCAGCCCCAGCATTTT
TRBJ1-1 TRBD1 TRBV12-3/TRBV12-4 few CASSSQGVRTEAFF TGTGCCAGCAGTTCACAGGGGGTCAGAACTGAAGCTTTCTTT
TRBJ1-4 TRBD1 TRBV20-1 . CSARGGQELLRTNEKLFF TGCAGTGCTAGGGGGGGACAGGAGCTGTTAAGGACTAATGAAAAACTGTTTTTT
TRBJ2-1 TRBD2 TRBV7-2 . CASSSPREGRWNEQFF TGTGCCAGCAGCTCCCCGCGGGAGGGCCGGTGGAATGAGCAGTTCTTC
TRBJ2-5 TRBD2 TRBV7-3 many CASSSGLAGVETQYF TGTGCCAGCAGCTCGGGACTAGCGGGAGTAGAGACCCAGTACTTC
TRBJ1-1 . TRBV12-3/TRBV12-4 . CASSLAGDSTEAFF TGTGCCAGCAGTTTGGCAGGGGATAGCACTGAAGCTTTCTTT
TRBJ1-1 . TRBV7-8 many CASIVGGGLNTEAFF TGTGCCAGCATCGTTGGGGGGGGTTTGAACACTGAAGCTTTCTTT